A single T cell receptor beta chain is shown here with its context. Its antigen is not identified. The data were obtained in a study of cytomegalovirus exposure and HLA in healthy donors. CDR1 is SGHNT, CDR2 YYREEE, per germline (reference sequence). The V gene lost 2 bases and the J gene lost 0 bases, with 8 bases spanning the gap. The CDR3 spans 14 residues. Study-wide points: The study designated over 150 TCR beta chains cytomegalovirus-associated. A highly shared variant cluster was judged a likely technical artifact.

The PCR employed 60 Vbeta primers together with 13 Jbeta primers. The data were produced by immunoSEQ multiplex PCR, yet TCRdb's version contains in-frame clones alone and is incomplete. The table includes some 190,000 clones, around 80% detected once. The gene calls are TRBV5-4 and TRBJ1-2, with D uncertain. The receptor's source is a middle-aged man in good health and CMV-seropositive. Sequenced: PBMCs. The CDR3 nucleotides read TGTGCCAGCAGCTTAAGTGCGGCTAACTATGGCTACACCTTC. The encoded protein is CASSLSAANYGYTF.